This T cell receptor beta chain was found in a study of T cells in Graves' hyperthyroidism and ophthalmopathy. Study observations and caveats: Before onset, ophthalmopathy was predicted by the model a median roughly 6.8 months earlier.

This clonotype was detected ten times or more. What it binds is unknown. Amplification of TCR beta CDR3 regions was performed using RNA transcripts as template. The HTBI primer set drove a first-round RT-PCR of the TCR CDR3. Each CDR3 protein is one row after TCRdb ran MiXCR on the multiplex PCR reads. The sample yields about 330,000 distinct CDR3 sequences, approximately 13% seen once. CDR1 and CDR2 (germline): MDHEN, SYDVKM. The CDR3 runs 16 residues. Trimming removed 2 bases at V and 8 bases at J, with 19 bases between. Ophthalmopathy cases scored 3 or more on the Clinical Activity Score and 4 or more on NOSPECS grade, with duration below 3 months.

The receptor's source is a woman aged 40 to 49 with Graves' ophthalmopathy. The sequenced material came from blood. V usage is TRBV28 and J usage is TRBJ2-1, with a weak D call TRBD2 (7 bases). The CDR3 loop reads CASSLGGANLVDEQFF. The CDR3, as DNA: TGTGCCAGCAGTTTAGGGGGGGCCAACCTGGTCGATGAGCAGTTCTTC.